The 24 T cell receptor beta chains below were found in one sample sequenced in a study of blood T cell repertoires in COVID-19. TCRdb's table, derived via immunoSEQ multiplex PCR, lists solely in-frame clones and lacks some. The repertoire consists of roughly 70,000 clones, with 85% to 90% occurring once and the leading ten covering less than 7.5%. Sequenced: peripheral blood. The origin of the receptors is a woman of 80 years or more with active COVID-19.

The rearrangement uses TRBV18 and TRBJ1-2; 10 nucleotides agree with TRBD1. J gave up 0 bases and V 3 bases, and 7 bases lay outside the gene matches. From germline, CDR1 is KGHSH and CDR2 LQKENI. The CDR3 runs to 17 residues. In nucleotides, the CDR3 is TGTGCCAGCTCACCGCCGGGACAGGGGACAGCTAACTATGGCTACACCTTC. This sequence encodes CASSPPGQGTANYGYTF.

This clone showed up just once. CDR3 in amino acids: CASSPGGFYEQYF. CDR3 nucleotide sequence: TGTGCCAGCAGCCCAGGGGGCTTCTACGAGCAGTACTTC. The gene calls are TRBV5-4 and TRBJ2-7; 8 bases are a match to TRBD1. V was clipped by 4 bases and J by 3 bases; unmatched bases: 3. CDR1 is SGHNT and CDR2 is YYREEE in the germline V gene (reference sequence). The length of the CDR3 is 13 residues.

To note about this clone: Other DNA sequences within the sample encode an identical CDR3. The rearrangement links TRBV18 to TRBJ2-2; D uncertain. This CDR3 contains 12 residues. Germline CDR1 is KGHSH and CDR2 is LQKENI. Trimming left V 6 bases short and J 7 bases short, with 9 bases between. CDR3 region: CASSPRGGELFF. The CDR3 DNA reads TGTGCCAGCTCTCCTCGCGGCGGGGAGCTGTTTTTT. Looking up the rest from reference TRBV18 and TRBJ2-2 gives the full variable domain: NAGVMQNPRHLVRRRGQEARLRCSPMKGHSHVYWYRQLPEEGLKFMVYLQKENIIDESGMPKERFSAEFPKEGPSILRIQQVVRGDSAAYFCASSPRGGELFFGEGSRLTVL.

The rearrangement links TRBV12-3 or TRBV12-4 to TRBJ2-2; D is undetermined. This CDR3 has 13 amino acids. Between the trimmed V and J ends, which lost 5 bases and 2 bases, there was a span of 6 bases. The CDR3 sequence: CASSQVNTGELFF. In DNA form, the CDR3 reads TGTGCCAGCAGTCAGGTCAACACCGGGGAGCTGTTTTTT.

The rearrangement links TRBV28 to TRBJ2-5; D might be TRBD1 (5 bases). There are 16 residues in the CDR3. Germline CDR1 reads MDHEN; CDR2 reads SYDVKM. V was cut by 7 bases and J by 6 bases, with 24 bases left in between. The CDR3 DNA reads TGTGCCAGCACCACTCGACTCGCTAGGGGTCATAAGACCCAGTACTTC. This encodes CASTTRLARGHKTQYF.

The V call is TRBV7-2, the J call TRBJ2-1; 9 nucleotides match TRBD2. CDR3 length: 17 amino acids. Germline V gives CDR1 SGHTA, CDR2 FQGNSA. V trimming: 2 bases; J trimming: 8 bases; junction bases outside the gene matches: 13. The CDR3 DNA sequence: TGTGCCAGCAGCTTATCCGGCCGTAGCGGGAGAGCGCATGAGCAGTTCTTC. This gives the protein CASSLSGRSGRAHEQFF.

The chain combines TRBV5-1 with TRBJ1-1; 8 nucleotides line up with TRBD1. Germline CDR1 SGHRS, CDR2 YFSETQ. This CDR3 has 15 amino acids. Losses at the gene ends were 0 bases for V and 3 bases for J; bases not matched to a gene: 4. The CDR3 here is CASSLEPTGDTEAFF. CDR3 nucleotides: TGCGCCAGCAGCTTGGAACCGACAGGGGACACTGAAGCTTTCTTT. Drawing the rest from reference TRBV5-1 and TRBJ1-1, the complete variable domain is KAGVTQTPRYLIKTRGQQVTLSCSPISGHRSVSWYQQTPGQGLQFLFEYFSETQRNKGNFPGRFSGRQFSNSRSEMNVSTLELGDSALYLCASSLEPTGDTEAFFGQGTRLTVV.

V gene TRBV6-1 combines with J gene TRBJ1-4, with D possibly TRBD1 on 5 matching bases. Deletions cut 2 bases from V and 3 bases from J, with 7 bases between. The germline CDR1 and CDR2 sequences are MNHNS and SASEGT. The CDR3 has 14 residues. CDR3 sequence reads: CASSEQGSNEKLFF. The DNA for the CDR3 is TGTGCCAGCAGTGAACAGGGATCTAATGAAAAACTGTTTTTT.

A single count supports this clone. Other nucleotide sequences from this sample produce the same CDR3. V gene TRBV6-5 combines with J gene TRBJ2-1; TRBD2 matches 10 bases. V trimming: 6 bases; J trimming: 10 bases; junction bases outside the gene matches: 9. The germline gives CDR1 MNHEY, CDR2 SVGAGI. This CDR3 comprises 14 residues. Written as DNA, the CDR3 is TGTGCCAGCAGGGTTCTAGCGGGAGAGGGCGAGCAGTTCTTC. This translates into CASRVLAGEGEQFF.

The chain recombines TRBV18 with TRBJ2-3, with D possibly being TRBD1 (6 bases). This CDR3 has 12 amino acids. CDR1 and CDR2 from the germline V gene are KGHSH and LQKENI. The V end was cut by 6 bases, the J end by 6 bases, with 10 bases between. CDR3 in amino acids: CASSPDRDTQYF. The CDR3, as DNA: TGTGCCAGCTCTCCAGACAGGGATACGCAGTATTTT.

This chain joins TRBV6-5 and TRBJ1-2; D is ambiguous. Between the trimmed V and J ends, which lost 7 bases and 0 bases, there was a span of 15 bases. In germline, CDR1 is MNHEY, CDR2 SVGAGI. The CDR3 has 15 residues. The CDR3 here is CASNLGRGANYGYTF. CDR3 nucleotide sequence: TGTGCCAGCAATCTTGGGCGGGGAGCTAACTATGGCTACACCTTC.

The gene calls are TRBV4-1 and TRBJ2-7; D possibly corresponds to TRBD1 (6 bases). CDR1 is MGHRA and CDR2 is YSYEKL in the germline V gene. The CDR3 extends over 15 amino acids. Trimming shortened V by 1 base and J by 3 bases, and 13 bases separated the two germline ends. The CDR3 region has the DNA TGCGCCAGCAGCCAAGCTCCGACAGGCATCTACGAGCAGTACTTC. It translates to CASSQAPTGIYEQYF.

The CDR3 nucleotides read TGTGCCAGTAGTCAATCGGTAGAGACCCAGTACTTC. Its translation: CASSQSVETQYF. The chain carries TRBV19 and TRBJ2-5, with D unclear. The germline CDR1 and CDR2 sequences are LNHDA and SQIVND (reference sequence). The V end was cut by 5 bases, the J end by 4 bases, with 8 bases between. The CDR3 loop spans 12 amino acids.

The chain links TRBV28 to TRBJ2-5, with TRBD1 matching 7 bases. The germline gives CDR1 MDHEN, CDR2 SYDVKM. The CDR3 consists of 15 residues. Losses at the gene ends were 6 bases for V and 0 bases for J; bases not matched to a gene: 7. CDR3: CASRNTGAYQETQYF. DNA for the CDR3: TGTGCCAGCAGGAATACAGGGGCGTACCAAGAGACCCAGTACTTC.

The V call is TRBV4-2, the J call TRBJ1-4; D uncertain. V was clipped by 4 bases and J by 8 bases, with 20 bases between them. This CDR3 comprises 16 residues. Germline CDR1 LGHNA, CDR2 YNFKEQ. CDR3: CASSPQAWKEGEKLFF. CDR3 sequence (DNA): TGTGCCAGCAGCCCCCAAGCGTGGAAGGAAGGCGAAAAACTGTTTTTT.

This clone was observed a single time. The V and J genes are TRBV27 and TRBJ1-6, with 7 bases lining up with TRBD1. The V segment lost 7 bases and the J segment 9 bases; nucleotides outside the gene matches: 21. Per the germline V gene, CDR1 is MNHEY and CDR2 is SMNVEV (reference sequence). The CDR3 has 18 residues. The CDR3 DNA reads TGTGCCAGCAAGGGGTTTGACGCGCGACAGGGAAGAATTTCACCCCTCCACTTT. It yields the protein CASKGFDARQGRISPLHF.

The rearrangement links TRBV5-8 to TRBJ2-7, with a weak D call TRBD1 (6 bases). The CDR3 covers 13 residues. The ends were cut back, 0 bases at V and 3 bases at J, with 7 bases in the middle. The V gene's germline CDR1 is SGHTS and CDR2 YDEGEE. As DNA, the CDR3 is TGTGCCAGCAGCTTGGTGGACAGCTACGAGCAGTACTTC. It encodes CASSLVDSYEQYF.

The genes are TRBV27 and TRBJ1-4; a possible D gene is TRBD1 (5 bases). The CDR3 runs to 14 residues. V dropped 5 bases and J dropped 13 bases, with 20 bases sitting between them. Germline V gene sequence: CDR1 MNHEY, CDR2 SMNVEV (reference sequence). The CDR3 bases are TGTGCCAGCAGTCTTGGGGCTCTAGGAAGTAGACTGTTTTTT. Amino acid sequence: CASSLGALGSRLFF.

The chain links TRBV5-4 to TRBJ2-2; D gene uncertain. Trimming took off 1 base at V and 5 bases at J, with 12 bases between the two ends. The CDR3 sequence is 15 residues long. Germline V lookup: CDR1 SGHNT, CDR2 YYREEE (reference sequence). The CDR3 reads CASSLSSTGTGELFF. The CDR3 nucleotides are TGTGCCAGCAGCTTGTCTTCCACGGGTACCGGGGAGCTGTTTTTT. Variable domain in full (rest from reference TRBV5-4 and TRBJ2-2): ETGVTQSPTHLIKTRGQQVTLRCSSQSGHNTVSWYQQALGQGPQFIFQYYREEENGRGNFPPRFSGLQFPNYSSELNVNALELDDSALYLCASSLSSTGTGELFFGEGSRLTVL.

V gene TRBV30 combines with J gene TRBJ2-7; D remains unclear. The length of the CDR3 is 14 residues. Germline loops: CDR1 GTSNPN, CDR2 SVGIG (reference sequence). The V gene lost 0 bases and the J gene lost 9 bases, with 18 bases spanning the gap. DNA for the CDR3: TGTGCCTGGAGTGTAGCACTAAACCCCGCTGGGCAGTACTTC. It encodes CAWSVALNPAGQYF.

V gene TRBV5-1 combines with J gene TRBJ2-1; possible D gene TRBD1, 6 bases. Per the germline V gene, CDR1 is SGHRS and CDR2 is YFSETQ. Trimming left V 0 bases short and J 12 bases short, with 13 bases between. The length of the CDR3 is 13 residues. CDR3 sequence reads: CASSLAQGRGQFF. The CDR3 nucleotides are TGCGCCAGCAGCTTGGCCCAAGGCAGGGGGCAGTTCTTC.

The chain couples TRBV23-1 to TRBJ1-1; TRBD1 aligns across 7 bases. TRBV23-1 is an ORF, with its function uncertain. V trimming: 0 bases; J trimming: 3 bases; junction bases outside the gene matches: 22. The CDR3 covers 21 residues. The CDR3 loop is CASSQSPPPTGRGGNYTEAFF. DNA of the CDR3: TGCGCCAGCAGTCAATCACCCCCGCCGACAGGGCGGGGTGGAAATTACACTGAAGCTTTCTTT.

The chain is built from TRBV7-8 and TRBJ2-2, with D possibly matching TRBD2 (5 bases). CDR3 length equals 16 residues. The V gene's germline CDR1 is SGHVS and CDR2 FQNEAQ. The ends were cut back, 7 bases at V and 0 bases at J, with 15 bases in the middle. This CDR3 reads CASTRFSGANTGELFF. CDR3 nucleotide sequence: TGTGCCAGCACCCGTTTCAGCGGAGCGAACACCGGGGAGCTGTTTTTT.

This chain links TRBV7-2 with TRBJ2-2; no firm D call. Germline V gives CDR1 SGHTA, CDR2 FQGNSA. The ends were cut back, 2 bases at V and 7 bases at J, with 5 bases in the middle. CDR3 size: 12 residues. The CDR3 protein is CASSLLSGELFF. In nucleotides, the CDR3 is TGTGCCAGCAGCTTATTGAGCGGGGAGCTGTTTTTT. The whole variable domain, filled in from reference TRBV7-2 and TRBJ2-2, reads GAGVSQSPSNKVTEKGKDVELRCDPISGHTALYWYRQSLGQGLEFLIYFQGNSAPDKSGLPSDRFSAERTGGSVSTLTIQRTQQEDSAVYLCASSLLSGELFFGEGSRLTVL.